This T cell receptor beta chain originates from a study of CD8 T cells in Susac syndrome. This clonotype was detected only once. Its target is not known. Study-wide findings and caveats: It was acknowledged in the study that its TCR sequencing and HLA analysis involved a relatively small number of individuals.

There are 15 residues in the CDR3. Trimming took 2 bases from V and 1 from J, leaving 11 bases between them. The germline V gene has CDR1 MNHEY and CDR2 SVGEGT. The RNA input was roughly 0.45 to 1 ug, and it was reverse transcribed with random hexamers. TCRdb passed the immunoSEQ multiplex PCR reads through MiXCR, listing each CDR3 protein once. The sample carries about 160,000 distinct CDR3 sequences, just over 90% recorded once. CD8+ and CD4+ T cells from blood underwent TCR beta sequencing, which was carried out in a high-throughput format. FACS was used to enrich TEMRA cells, whereas the CD8+ and CD4+ T cells were obtained by negative isolation.

What was sequenced was CD4+ T cells from PBMCs. The origin of this receptor is a human donor in good health. This chain connects TRBV6-2 or TRBV6-3 to TRBJ2-5; D not resolved. In DNA form, the CDR3 reads TGTGCCAGCAGTTACGGCAGGCTCCCCCAAGAGACCCAGTACTTC. It specifies CASSYGRLPQETQYF.